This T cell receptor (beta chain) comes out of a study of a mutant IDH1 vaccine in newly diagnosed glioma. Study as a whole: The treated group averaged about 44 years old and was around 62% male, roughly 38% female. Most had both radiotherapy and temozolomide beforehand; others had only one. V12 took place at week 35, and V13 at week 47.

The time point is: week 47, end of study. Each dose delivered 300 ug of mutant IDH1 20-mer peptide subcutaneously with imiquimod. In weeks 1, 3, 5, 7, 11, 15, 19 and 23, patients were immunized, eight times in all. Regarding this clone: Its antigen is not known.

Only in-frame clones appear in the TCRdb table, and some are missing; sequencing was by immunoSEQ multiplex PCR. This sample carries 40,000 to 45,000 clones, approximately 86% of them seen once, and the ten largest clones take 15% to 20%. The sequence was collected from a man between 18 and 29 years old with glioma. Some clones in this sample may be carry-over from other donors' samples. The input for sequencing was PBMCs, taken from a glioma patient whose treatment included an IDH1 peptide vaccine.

CDR3 nucleotide sequence: TGTGCCTGGAGTATAAGTATGGGGGACACTGAAGCTTTCTTT. Its protein product is CAWSISMGDTEAFF. The chain uses TRBV30 and TRBJ1-1, with D maybe TRBD1 (5 bases). Germline CDR1 and CDR2: GTSNPN and SVGIG (reference sequence). The V gene lost 2 bases and the J gene lost 3 bases, with 13 bases spanning the gap. This CDR3 spans 14 amino acids.